This passage covers 2 T cell receptor beta chains from one sample sequenced in a study of B cell selection in AIRE deficiency. Conventional CD4 T cells were sorted as CD4+CD127+ cells. Assay used: immunoSEQ multiplex PCR; TCRdb lists only in-frame clones, some missing. Altogether some 24,000 clones are present, about 96% being singletons, with the ten largest covering approximately 0.2%. The sequenced material came from CD4+CD127+ conventional T cells sorted from PBMCs. These receptor sequences come from a human donor in good health.

V usage is TRBV5-4 and J usage is TRBJ1-2, with 7 nucleotides matching TRBD1. With V trimmed by 4 bases and J by 5 bases, 8 bases remained unmatched. The CDR3 is 14 residues long. CDR1 is SGHNT, CDR2 YYREEE, per germline (reference sequence). CDR3 sequence: CASSLRQGMYGYTF. In DNA form, the CDR3 reads TGTGCCAGCAGCCTAAGACAGGGAATGTATGGCTACACCTTC.

The chain employs TRBV10-1 and TRBJ2-5; D is possibly TRBD1 or TRBD2 (5 bases each). The germline CDR1 and CDR2 sequences are WNHNN and SYGVQD (reference sequence). V lost 0 bases and J lost 5, with 10 bases in between. The CDR3 covers 14 residues. CDR3 in amino acids: CASSESGTRETQYF. CDR3 nucleotide sequence: TGCGCCAGCAGTGAGTCGGGGACCCGGGAGACCCAGTACTTC.